This TCR beta chain is drawn from a study of shared clonotypes between healthy human individuals. Study summary: CD8 memory received one plate per donor, CD8 naive two, CD4 memory three and CD4 naive three.

With 0 bases removed from V and 0 bases from J, the gap between germline ends came to 7 bases. The CDR3 spans 15 residues. Germline V lookup: CDR1 SGHRS, CDR2 YFSETQ. Assay: immunoSEQ multiplex PCR; the TCRdb copy retains only in-frame clones and omits some. The table includes about 380,000 clones, 96% detected once. Material for sequencing was memory CD8+ T cells sorted from blood. Described subset: CD45RO+ cells pooled with CCR7-negative TemRA cells. This TCR derives from a man under 40 in good health. The chain combines TRBV5-1 with TRBJ2-1, with D possibly being TRBD2 (5 bases). CDR3 protein: CASSLGESSYNEQFF. The CDR3 DNA reads as TGCGCCAGCAGCTTGGGGGAGAGCTCCTACAATGAGCAGTTCTTC.